This TCR beta chain emerged from a study of blood T cell repertoires in COVID-19. Across the study: Sites in the United States, Italy and Spain provided acute and convalescent COVID-19 samples.

This clone came up once. Some clones are missing from TCRdb's copy, which holds only in-frame ones; the method was immunoSEQ multiplex PCR. This table has around 72,000 clones, about 80% appearing once. CDR1 is ENHRY and CDR2 is SYGVKD in the germline V gene. Trimming cost V 4 bases and J 2 bases; bases outside gene matches: 7. CDR3 length: 16 amino acids. V is TRBV10-3 and J is TRBJ1-1, with TRBD1 identical over 10 bases. Material: peripheral blood. This TCR derives from a woman aged 60 to 75 with acute or convalescent COVID-19. This CDR3 reads CAISGWTGGSNTEAFF. The CDR3 DNA follows: TGTGCCATCAGTGGGTGGACAGGGGGTTCTAACACTGAAGCTTTCTTT.